This T cell receptor (beta chain) was found in a study of blood T cell repertoires in COVID-19. Measured with immunoSEQ multiplex PCR; TCRdb has only the in-frame clones, and not every one. The sample carries approximately 89,000 clones, 60% to 85% recorded once. Germline V gene data show CDR1 as MNHEY and CDR2 as SMNVEV (reference sequence). Trimming cost V 6 bases and J 4 bases; bases outside gene matches: 3. CDR3 length equals 14 residues. The sequence was obtained from a human donor in a cohort sampled during active COVID-19. The chain combines TRBV27 with TRBJ2-7; 13 bases fit TRBD2. The sequencing sample was made of peripheral blood. The CDR3 sequence is CASSSTSGRYEQYF. The CDR3 bases are TGTGCCAGCAGCTCGACTAGCGGGAGGTACGAGCAGTACTTC.